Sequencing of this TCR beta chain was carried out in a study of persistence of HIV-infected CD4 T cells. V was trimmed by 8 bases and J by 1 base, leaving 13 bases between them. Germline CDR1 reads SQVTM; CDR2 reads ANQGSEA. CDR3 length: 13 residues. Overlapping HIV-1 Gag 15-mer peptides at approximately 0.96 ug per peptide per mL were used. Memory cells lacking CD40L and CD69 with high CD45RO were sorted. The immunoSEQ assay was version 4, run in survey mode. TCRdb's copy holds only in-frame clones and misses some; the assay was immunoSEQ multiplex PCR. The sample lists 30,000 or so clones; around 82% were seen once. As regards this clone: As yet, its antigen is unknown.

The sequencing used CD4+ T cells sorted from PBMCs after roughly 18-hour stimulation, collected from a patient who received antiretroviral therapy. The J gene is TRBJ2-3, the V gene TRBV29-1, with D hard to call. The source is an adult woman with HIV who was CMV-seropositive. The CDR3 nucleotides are TGCAGCATTCGTGGGGTGGGCACAGATACGCAGTATTTT. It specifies CSIRGVGTDTQYF.